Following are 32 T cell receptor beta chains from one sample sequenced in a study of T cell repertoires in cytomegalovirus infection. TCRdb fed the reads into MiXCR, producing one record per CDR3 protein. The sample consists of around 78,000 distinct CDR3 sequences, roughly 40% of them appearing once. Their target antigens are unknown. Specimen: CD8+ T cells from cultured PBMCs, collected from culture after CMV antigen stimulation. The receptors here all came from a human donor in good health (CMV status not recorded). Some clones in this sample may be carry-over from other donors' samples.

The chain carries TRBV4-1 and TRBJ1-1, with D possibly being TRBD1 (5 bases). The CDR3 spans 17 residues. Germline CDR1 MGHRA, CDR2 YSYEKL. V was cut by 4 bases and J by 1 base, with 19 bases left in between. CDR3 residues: CASSPPLGGWANTEAFF. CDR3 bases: TGCGCCAGCAGCCCCCCCCTCGGGGGGTGGGCGAACACTGAAGCTTTCTTT.

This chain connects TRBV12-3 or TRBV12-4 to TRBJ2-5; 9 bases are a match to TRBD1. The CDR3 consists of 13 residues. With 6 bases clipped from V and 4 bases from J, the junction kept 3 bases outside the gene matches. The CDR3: CASSDRGGETQYF. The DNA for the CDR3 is TGTGCCAGCAGCGACAGGGGGGGAGAGACCCAGTACTTC.

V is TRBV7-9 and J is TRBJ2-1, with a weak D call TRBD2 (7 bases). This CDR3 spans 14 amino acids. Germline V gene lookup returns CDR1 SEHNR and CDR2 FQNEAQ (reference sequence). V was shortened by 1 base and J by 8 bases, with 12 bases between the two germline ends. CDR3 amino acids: CASSLVRGAHEQFF. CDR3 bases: TGTGCCAGCAGCTTAGTTCGGGGGGCGCATGAGCAGTTCTTC. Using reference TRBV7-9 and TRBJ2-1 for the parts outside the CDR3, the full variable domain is DTGVSQNPRHKITKRGQNVTFRCDPISEHNRLYWYRQTLGQGPEFLTYFQNEAQLEKSRLLSDRFSAERPKGSFSTLEIQRTEQGDSAMYLCASSLVRGAHEQFFGPGTRLTVL.

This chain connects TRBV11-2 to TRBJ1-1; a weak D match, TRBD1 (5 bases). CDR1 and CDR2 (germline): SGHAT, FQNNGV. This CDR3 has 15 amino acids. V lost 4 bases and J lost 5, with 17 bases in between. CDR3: CASSSGGDGKTEAFF. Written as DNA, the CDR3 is TGTGCCAGCAGCTCGGGGGGGGACGGTAAGACTGAAGCTTTCTTT.

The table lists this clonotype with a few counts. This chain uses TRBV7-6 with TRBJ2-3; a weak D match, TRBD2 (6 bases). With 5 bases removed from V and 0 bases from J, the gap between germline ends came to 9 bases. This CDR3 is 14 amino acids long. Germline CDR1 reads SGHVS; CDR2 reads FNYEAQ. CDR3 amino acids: CASSTAGSTDTQYF. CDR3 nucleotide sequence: TGTGCCAGCAGCACGGCGGGGAGCACAGATACGCAGTATTTT.

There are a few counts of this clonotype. The CDR3 loop is CASSAEGGRNYEQYF. In DNA form, the CDR3 reads TGTGCCAGCAGCGCCGAAGGGGGGCGAAACTACGAGCAGTACTTC. The chain couples TRBV7-2 to TRBJ2-7; D might be TRBD1 or TRBD2, each matching 6 bases. Germline CDR1 is SGHTA and CDR2 is FQGNSA. The V end lost 5 bases, the J end lost 3 bases, and 17 bases lay between the germline ends. The CDR3 runs 15 residues.

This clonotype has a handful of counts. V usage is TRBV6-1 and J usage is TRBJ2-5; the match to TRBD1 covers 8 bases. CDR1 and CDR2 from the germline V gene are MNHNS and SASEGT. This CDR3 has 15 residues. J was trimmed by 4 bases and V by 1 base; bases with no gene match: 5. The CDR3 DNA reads TGTGCCAGCAGTGAAGAGGACAGGGTGGGAGAGACCCAGTACTTC. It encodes CASSEEDRVGETQYF.

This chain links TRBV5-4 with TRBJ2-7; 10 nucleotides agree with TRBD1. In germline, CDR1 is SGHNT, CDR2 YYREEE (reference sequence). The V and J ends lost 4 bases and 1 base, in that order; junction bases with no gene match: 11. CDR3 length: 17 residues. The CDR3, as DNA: TGTGCCAGCAGCCCGATTTTGGGACAGGGGACTTCCTACGAGCAGTACTTC. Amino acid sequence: CASSPILGQGTSYEQYF.

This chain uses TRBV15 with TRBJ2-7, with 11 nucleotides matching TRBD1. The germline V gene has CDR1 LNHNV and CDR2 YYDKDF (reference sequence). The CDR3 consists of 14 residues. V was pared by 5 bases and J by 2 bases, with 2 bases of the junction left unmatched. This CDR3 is CATSGGQGAYEQYF. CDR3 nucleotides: TGTGCCACCAGCGGGGGACAGGGGGCCTACGAGCAGTACTTC.

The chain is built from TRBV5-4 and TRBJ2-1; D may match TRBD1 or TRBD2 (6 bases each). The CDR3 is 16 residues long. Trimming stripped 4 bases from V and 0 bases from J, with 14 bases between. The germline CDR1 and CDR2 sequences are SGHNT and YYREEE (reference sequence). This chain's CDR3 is CASSPEGGSSYNEQFF. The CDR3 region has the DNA TGTGCCAGCAGCCCAGAAGGGGGGAGCTCCTACAATGAGCAGTTCTTC.

The CDR3 DNA is TGTGCCAGCAGCCAGTCCCCTGCGGGACTAGCGGGGGGGTCCTACAATGAGCAGTTCTTC. It specifies CASSQSPAGLAGGSYNEQFF. The rearrangement links TRBV3-1 to TRBJ2-1; 16 positions match TRBD2. The CDR3 has 20 residues. J lost 1 base, V lost 3 bases, and 9 bases had no gene match. Germline V CDR1 and CDR2: LGHDT, YNNKEL (reference sequence).

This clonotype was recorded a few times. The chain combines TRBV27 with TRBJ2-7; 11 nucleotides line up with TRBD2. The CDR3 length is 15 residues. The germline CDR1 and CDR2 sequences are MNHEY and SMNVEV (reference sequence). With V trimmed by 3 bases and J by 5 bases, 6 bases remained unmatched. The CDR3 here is CASSFLAGGLNEQYF. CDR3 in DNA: TGTGCCAGCAGTTTCTTAGCGGGGGGGCTCAACGAGCAGTACTTC.

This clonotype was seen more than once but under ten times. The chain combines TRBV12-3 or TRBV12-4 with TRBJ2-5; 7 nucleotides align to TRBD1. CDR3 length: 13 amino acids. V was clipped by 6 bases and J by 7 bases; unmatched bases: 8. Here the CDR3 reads CASSPGQVGTQYF. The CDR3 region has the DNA TGTGCCAGCAGCCCCGGACAGGTTGGGACCCAGTACTTC.

CDR3 coding DNA: TGTGCCAGCAGTTACACGACAGGGGGCCGGACAGGCTACACCTTC. Its translation is CASSYTTGGRTGYTF. This rearrangement joins TRBV6-5 to TRBJ1-2; TRBD1 matches at 10 bases. The CDR3 extends over 15 amino acids. V lost 2 bases, J lost 8 bases, and 8 bases stayed unmatched. The germline gives CDR1 MNHEY, CDR2 SVGAGI.

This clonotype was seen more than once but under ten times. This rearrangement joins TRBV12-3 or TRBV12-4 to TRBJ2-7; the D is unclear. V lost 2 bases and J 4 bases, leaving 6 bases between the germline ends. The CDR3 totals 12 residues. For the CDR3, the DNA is TGTGCCAGCAGTTTATGGCAGTACGAGCAGTACTTC. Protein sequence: CASSLWQYEQYF.

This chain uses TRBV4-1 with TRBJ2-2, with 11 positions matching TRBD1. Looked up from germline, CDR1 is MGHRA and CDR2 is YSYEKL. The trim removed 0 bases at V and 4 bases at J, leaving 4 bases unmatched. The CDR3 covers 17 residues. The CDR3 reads CASSQEGQGAGTGELFF. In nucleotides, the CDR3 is TGCGCCAGCAGCCAAGAAGGACAGGGGGCGGGCACCGGGGAGCTGTTTTTT.

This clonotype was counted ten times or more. This CDR3 reads CASSESGPEVRGENEQFF. The CDR3 coding sequence is TGTGCCAGCAGCGAAAGCGGTCCCGAGGTCAGGGGGGAGAATGAGCAGTTCTTC. The rearrangement links TRBV9 to TRBJ2-1; TRBD1 might be the D (7 bases). CDR1 is SGDLS, CDR2 YYNGEE, per germline. The CDR3 spans 18 residues. Deletions cut 3 bases from V and 7 bases from J, with 26 bases between.

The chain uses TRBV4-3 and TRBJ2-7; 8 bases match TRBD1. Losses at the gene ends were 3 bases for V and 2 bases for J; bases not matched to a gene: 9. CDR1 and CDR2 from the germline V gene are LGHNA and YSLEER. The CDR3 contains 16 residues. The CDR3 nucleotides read TGCGCCAGCAGCCAGACAGGGGCGCGAAAAACCTACGAGCAGTACTTC. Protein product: CASSQTGARKTYEQYF.

The CDR3 protein is CSVDQGADIDNEQFF. In DNA, the CDR3 is TGCAGCGTGGATCAGGGGGCGGACATTGACAATGAGCAGTTCTTC. V is TRBV29-1 and J is TRBJ2-1; 8 nucleotides align to TRBD1. V lost 6 bases and J lost 5; bases outside the gene matches: 12. Germline CDR1 reads SQVTM; CDR2 reads ANQGSEA. The CDR3 totals 15 residues.

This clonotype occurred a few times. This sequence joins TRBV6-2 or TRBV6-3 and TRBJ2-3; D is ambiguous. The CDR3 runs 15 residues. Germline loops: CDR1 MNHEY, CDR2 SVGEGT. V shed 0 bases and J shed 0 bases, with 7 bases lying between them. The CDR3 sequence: CASSYSPISTDTQYF. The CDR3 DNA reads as TGTGCCAGCAGTTACTCGCCCATAAGCACAGATACGCAGTATTTT.

In DNA, the CDR3 is TGTGCCAGTATAGAGGGGTCCTCGGTTGACTACACCTTC. It encodes CASIEGSSVDYTF. This chain connects TRBV19 to TRBJ1-2; possible D gene TRBD1, 5 bases. This CDR3 has 13 residues. V lost 7 bases and J 10 bases, leaving 19 bases between the germline ends. Germline V gene lookup returns CDR1 LNHDA and CDR2 SQIVND (reference sequence).

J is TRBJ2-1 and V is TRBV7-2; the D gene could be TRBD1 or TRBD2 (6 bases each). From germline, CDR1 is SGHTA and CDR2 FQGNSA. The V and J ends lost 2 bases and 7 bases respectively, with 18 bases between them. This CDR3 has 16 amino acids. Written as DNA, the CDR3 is TGTGCCAGCAGCTTATCTTCCCGGGGGCTGGCAAATGAGCAGTTCTTC. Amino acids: CASSLSSRGLANEQFF.

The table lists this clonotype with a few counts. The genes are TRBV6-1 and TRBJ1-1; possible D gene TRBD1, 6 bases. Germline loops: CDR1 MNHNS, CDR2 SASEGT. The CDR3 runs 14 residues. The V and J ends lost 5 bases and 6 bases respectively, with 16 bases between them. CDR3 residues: CASSPEGGVAEAFF. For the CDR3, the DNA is TGTGCCAGCAGTCCCGAGGGGGGGGTTGCTGAAGCTTTCTTT.

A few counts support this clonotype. CDR3 nucleotide sequence: TGTGCCAGTCTAGCGGGGGGGTACGAGCAGTACTTC. It encodes CASLAGGYEQYF. The chain is built from TRBV11-2 and TRBJ2-7; 12 positions match TRBD2. Germline trimming cut 9 bases from V and 4 bases from J; bases unmatched to any gene: 1. The CDR3 runs 12 residues. Per germline, CDR1 SGHAT and CDR2 FQNNGV. The complete variable domain, with remaining parts taken from reference TRBV11-2 and TRBJ2-7, reads EAGVAQSPRYKIIEKRQSVAFWCNPISGHATLYWYQQILGQGPKLLIQFQNNGVVDDSQLPKDRFSAERLKGVDSTLKIQPAKLEDSAVYLCASLAGGYEQYFGPGTRLTVT.

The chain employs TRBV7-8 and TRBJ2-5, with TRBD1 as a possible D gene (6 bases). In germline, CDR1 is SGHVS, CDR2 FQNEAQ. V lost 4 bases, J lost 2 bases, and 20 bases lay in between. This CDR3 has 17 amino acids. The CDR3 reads CASSSGVEQGGQETQYF. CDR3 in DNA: TGTGCCAGCAGCTCAGGGGTCGAACAAGGGGGACAAGAGACCCAGTACTTC.

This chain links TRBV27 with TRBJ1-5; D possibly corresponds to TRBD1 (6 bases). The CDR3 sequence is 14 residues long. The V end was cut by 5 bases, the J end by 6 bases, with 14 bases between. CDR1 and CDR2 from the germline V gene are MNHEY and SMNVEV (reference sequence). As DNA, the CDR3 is TGTGCCAGCAGTCTAGGGGGTGTTGGTCAGCCCCAGCATTTT. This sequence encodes CASSLGGVGQPQHF.

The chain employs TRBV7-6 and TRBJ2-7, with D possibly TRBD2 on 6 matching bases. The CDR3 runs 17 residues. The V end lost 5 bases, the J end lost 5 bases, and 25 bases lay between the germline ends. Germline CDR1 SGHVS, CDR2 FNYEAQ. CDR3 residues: CASSILTGTPDPNEQYF. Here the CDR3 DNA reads TGTGCCAGCAGCATACTTACCGGGACTCCAGATCCCAACGAGCAGTACTTC.

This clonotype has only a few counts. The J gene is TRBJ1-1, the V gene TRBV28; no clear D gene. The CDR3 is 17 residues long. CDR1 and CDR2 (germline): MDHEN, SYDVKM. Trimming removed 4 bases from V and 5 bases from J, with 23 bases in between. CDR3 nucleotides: TGTGCCAGCAGTTCCAATATAGCGGCAGGACTTGAGACTGAAGCTTTCTTT. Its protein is CASSSNIAAGLETEAFF.

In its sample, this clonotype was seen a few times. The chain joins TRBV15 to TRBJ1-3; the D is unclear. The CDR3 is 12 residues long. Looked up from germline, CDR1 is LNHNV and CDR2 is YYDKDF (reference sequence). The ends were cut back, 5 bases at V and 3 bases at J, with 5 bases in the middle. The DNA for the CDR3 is TGTGCCACCAGCGAGTTTGGAAACACCATATATTTT. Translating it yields CATSEFGNTIYF.

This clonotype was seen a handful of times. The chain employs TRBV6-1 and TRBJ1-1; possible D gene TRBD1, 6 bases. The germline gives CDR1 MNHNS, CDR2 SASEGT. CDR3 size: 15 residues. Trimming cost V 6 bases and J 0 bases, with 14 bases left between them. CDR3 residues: CASRRGEAMNTEAFF. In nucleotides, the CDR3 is TGTGCCAGCAGGAGGGGGGAAGCCATGAACACTGAAGCTTTCTTT.

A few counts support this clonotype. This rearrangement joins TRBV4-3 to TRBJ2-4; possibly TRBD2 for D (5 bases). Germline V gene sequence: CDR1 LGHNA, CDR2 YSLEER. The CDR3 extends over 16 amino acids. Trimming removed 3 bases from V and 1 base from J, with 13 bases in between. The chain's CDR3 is CASSHGGYEAKNIQYF. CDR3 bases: TGCGCCAGCAGCCACGGCGGGTACGAGGCCAAAAACATTCAGTACTTC.

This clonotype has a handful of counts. The CDR3 reads CASRTRQGTPSYNEQFF. The CDR3 bases are TGTGCCAGCAGAACCCGACAGGGAACCCCCTCCTACAATGAGCAGTTCTTC. The chain uses TRBV28 and TRBJ2-1; 7 positions match TRBD1. Germline CDR1 MDHEN, CDR2 SYDVKM. The CDR3 has 17 residues. The V gene end was trimmed by 6 bases and the J gene end by 0 bases; junction bases not matched to a gene: 11. Combining the CDR3 with reference TRBV28 and TRBJ2-1 gives the whole variable domain DVKVTQSSRYLVKRTGEKVFLECVQDMDHENMFWYRQDPGLGLRLIYFSYDVKMKEKGDIPEGYSVSREKKERFSLILESASTNQTSMYLCASRTRQGTPSYNEQFFGPGTRLTVL.